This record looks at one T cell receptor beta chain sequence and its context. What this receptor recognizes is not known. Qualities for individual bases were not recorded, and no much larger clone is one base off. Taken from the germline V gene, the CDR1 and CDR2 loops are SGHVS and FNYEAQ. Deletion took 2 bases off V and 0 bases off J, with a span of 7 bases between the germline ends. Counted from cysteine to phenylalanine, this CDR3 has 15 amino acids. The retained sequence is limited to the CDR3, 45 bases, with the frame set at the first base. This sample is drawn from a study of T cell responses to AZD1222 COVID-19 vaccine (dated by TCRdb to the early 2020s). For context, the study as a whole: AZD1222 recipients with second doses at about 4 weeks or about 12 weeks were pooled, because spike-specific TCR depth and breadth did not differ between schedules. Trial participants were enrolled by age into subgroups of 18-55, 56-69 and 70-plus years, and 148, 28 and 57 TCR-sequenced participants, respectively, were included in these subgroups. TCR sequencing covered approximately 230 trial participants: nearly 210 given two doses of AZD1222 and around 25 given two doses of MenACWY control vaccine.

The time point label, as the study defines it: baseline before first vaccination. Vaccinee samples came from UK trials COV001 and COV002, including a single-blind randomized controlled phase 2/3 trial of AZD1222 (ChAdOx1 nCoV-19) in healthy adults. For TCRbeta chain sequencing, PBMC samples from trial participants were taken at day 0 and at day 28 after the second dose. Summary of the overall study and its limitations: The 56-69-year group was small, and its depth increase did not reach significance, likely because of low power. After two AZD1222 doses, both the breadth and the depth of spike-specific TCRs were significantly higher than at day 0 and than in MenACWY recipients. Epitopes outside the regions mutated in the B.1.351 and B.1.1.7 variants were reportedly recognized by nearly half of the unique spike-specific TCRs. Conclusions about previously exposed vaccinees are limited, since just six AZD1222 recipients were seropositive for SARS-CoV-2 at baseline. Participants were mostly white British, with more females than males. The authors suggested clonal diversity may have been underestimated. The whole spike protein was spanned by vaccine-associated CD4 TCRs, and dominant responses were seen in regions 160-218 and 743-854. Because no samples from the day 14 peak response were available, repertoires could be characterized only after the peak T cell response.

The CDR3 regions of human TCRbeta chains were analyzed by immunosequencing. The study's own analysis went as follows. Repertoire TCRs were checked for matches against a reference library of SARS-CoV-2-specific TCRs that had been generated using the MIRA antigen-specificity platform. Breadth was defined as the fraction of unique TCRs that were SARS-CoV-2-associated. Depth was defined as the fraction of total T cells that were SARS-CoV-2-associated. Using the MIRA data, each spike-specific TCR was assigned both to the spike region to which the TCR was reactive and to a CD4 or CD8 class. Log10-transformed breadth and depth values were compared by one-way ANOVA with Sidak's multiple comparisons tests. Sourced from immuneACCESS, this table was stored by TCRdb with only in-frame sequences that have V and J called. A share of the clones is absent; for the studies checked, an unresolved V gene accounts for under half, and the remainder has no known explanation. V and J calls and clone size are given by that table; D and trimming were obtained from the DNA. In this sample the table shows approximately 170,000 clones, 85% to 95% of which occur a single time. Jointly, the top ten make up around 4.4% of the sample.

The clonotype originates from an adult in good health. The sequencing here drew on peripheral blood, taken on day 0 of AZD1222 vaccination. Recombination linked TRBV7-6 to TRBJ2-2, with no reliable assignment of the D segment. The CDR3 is CASSLSVSNTGELFF. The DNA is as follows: TGTGCCAGCAGCTTATCGGTTTCGAACACCGGGGAGCTGTTTTTT.